The sample holds many counts of the clone carrying this T cell receptor (beta chain). The source material, RNA transcripts, was used to amplify TCR beta CDR3 regions. With the HTBI primer set, the TCR CDR3 went through a first round of RT-PCR. MiXCR, applied by TCRdb to the multiplex PCR reads, yields one record per CDR3 protein. The sample lists 450,000 to 650,000 distinct CDR3 sequences; less than 25% were seen once. The ends were cut back, 0 bases at V and 1 base at J, with 7 bases in the middle. CDR1 SGHRS and CDR2 YFSETQ come from the germline V gene. CDR3 length: 15 residues. Based on clinical symptoms, serum thyroxine and TRAb, thyroid ultrasound and orbital computed tomography, diagnoses were reached. This entry belongs to a study of T cells in Graves' hyperthyroidism and ophthalmopathy.

Sequenced: blood. This receptor was taken from a young man with Graves' hyperthyroidism. The chain uses TRBV5-1 and TRBJ2-2, with unresolved D. The CDR3 region has the DNA TGCGCCAGCAGCTTGGGTATGCTGAACACCGGGGAGCTGTTTTTT. It specifies CASSLGMLNTGELFF.